This passage covers 13 T cell receptor beta chains from one sample sequenced in a study of Tregs in tolerant kidney transplant recipients. Sequenced by immunoSEQ multiplex PCR; TCRdb stores in-frame clones only, minus some. The data show 120,000 or so clones, roughly nine tenths seen once. The sample was CD4+ T cells from blood. These receptors came from a human donor in good health.

J is TRBJ2-1 and V is TRBV11-3, with no clear D. Trimming stripped 1 base from V and 2 bases from J, with 9 bases between. The CDR3 is 15 residues long. Germline CDR1 and CDR2: SGHNT and YENEEA. CDR3 sequence (DNA): TGTGCCAGCAGCTTAGGTTCTAAGGCCTACAATGAGCAGTTCTTC. Protein: CASSLGSKAYNEQFF.

CDR3 DNA sequence: TGTGCCAGCAGTCGAAACACTGAAGCTTTCTTT. Translated: CASSRNTEAFF. The V and J genes are TRBV6-6 and TRBJ1-1, with D unclear. Trimming took off 5 bases at V and 2 bases at J, with 3 bases between the two ends. The V gene's germline CDR1 is MNHNY and CDR2 SVGAGI (reference sequence). The CDR3 loop spans 11 amino acids.

This chain joins TRBV10-1 and TRBJ1-1; no definite D call. CDR3 length: 13 amino acids. The germline V gene encodes CDR1 WNHNN and CDR2 SYGVQD (reference sequence). Trimming took off 5 bases at V and 3 bases at J, with 10 bases between the two ends. The CDR3 protein is CASSSGPHTEAFF. In DNA form, the CDR3 reads TGCGCCAGCAGTTCGGGCCCTCACACTGAAGCTTTCTTT.

This chain uses TRBV5-1 with TRBJ1-6; weak D call: TRBD1 (6 bases). Germline loops: CDR1 SGHRS, CDR2 YFSETQ. Trimming stripped 7 bases from V and 7 bases from J, with 12 bases between. There are 13 residues in the CDR3. CDR3 sequence reads: CASSQGWNSPLHF. CDR3 DNA: TGCGCCAGCTCGCAGGGGTGGAATTCACCCCTCCACTTT.

This chain joins TRBV18 and TRBJ2-5; the D gene is possibly TRBD2 (5 bases). The CDR3 runs to 13 residues. Germline V CDR1 and CDR2: KGHSH, LQKENI. V gave up 4 bases and J gave up 5 bases, with 11 bases separating them. CDR3 DNA: TGTGCCAGCTCACTTGGACGAGGGGAGACCCAGTACTTC. Its translation is CASSLGRGETQYF.

The chain is built from TRBV11-2 and TRBJ1-2; perhaps TRBD1 as D (5 bases). Trimming shortened V by 5 bases and J by 4 bases, and 17 bases separated the two germline ends. CDR1 SGHAT and CDR2 FQNNGV come from the germline V gene. The CDR3 is made up of 15 amino acids. CDR3 loop: CASSPAWGGLYGYTF. CDR3 sequence (DNA): TGTGCCAGCAGCCCAGCATGGGGGGGTCTCTATGGCTACACCTTC.

The chain recombines TRBV7-9 with TRBJ1-3; 7 nucleotides align to TRBD1. Trimming cost V 4 bases and J 15 bases; bases outside gene matches: 9. CDR1 is SEHNR and CDR2 is FQNEAQ in the germline V gene (reference sequence). The CDR3 has 12 amino acids. DNA for the CDR3: TGTGCCAGCAGCTACCTACAGGGGAGTGCATATTTT. Protein product: CASSYLQGSAYF.

The chain carries TRBV6-5 and TRBJ2-3; no clear D. Between the trimmed V and J ends, which lost 5 bases and 2 bases, there was a span of 11 bases. Germline V gives CDR1 MNHEY, CDR2 SVGAGI. The CDR3 runs to 14 residues. The DNA for the CDR3 is TGTGCCAGCAGTCGCCAGTCCTACACAGATACGCAGTATTTT. Amino acid sequence: CASSRQSYTDTQYF.

V usage is TRBV6-1 and J usage is TRBJ1-4; D is ambiguous. Trimming shortened V by 0 bases and J by 2 bases, and 7 bases separated the two germline ends. Germline V gene sequence: CDR1 MNHNS, CDR2 SASEGT. This CDR3 has 15 residues. In DNA form, the CDR3 reads TGTGCCAGCAGTGAAGCATGGGTCACTAATGAAAAACTGTTTTTT. This gives the protein CASSEAWVTNEKLFF.

In its sample, this clone was seen once. The rearrangement links TRBV5-1 to TRBJ2-3; D is undetermined. Germline CDR1 is SGHRS and CDR2 is YFSETQ. The CDR3 is 14 amino acids. The V and J ends lost 2 bases and 4 bases respectively, with 11 bases between them. CDR3 loop: CASSFGVGSDTQYF. CDR3 DNA: TGCGCCAGCAGCTTTGGGGTTGGATCAGATACGCAGTATTTT.

V usage is TRBV18 and J usage is TRBJ1-3, with D tentatively TRBD1 (5 bases). Germline V gene data show CDR1 as KGHSH and CDR2 as LQKENI. There are 13 residues in the CDR3. V gave up 3 bases and J gave up 3 bases, with 6 bases separating them. The CDR3 here is CASSPGLGNTIYF. The CDR3 DNA sequence: TGTGCCAGCTCACCGGGACTTGGAAACACCATATATTTT.

V and J are TRBV30 and TRBJ1-5, with D tentatively TRBD1 (5 bases). CDR1 and CDR2 from the germline V gene are GTSNPN and SVGIG (reference sequence). V was clipped by 0 bases and J by 4 bases, with 13 bases between them. There are 15 residues in the CDR3. In nucleotides, the CDR3 is TGTGCCTGGAGTGTAAACTGGGGCCCAAATCAGCCCCAGCATTTT. Protein product: CAWSVNWGPNQPQHF.

Comments on this clone: The sample carries other DNA sequences with the same CDR3. The chain couples TRBV18 to TRBJ1-1, with D uncertain. The CDR3 covers 12 residues. Germline V gives CDR1 KGHSH, CDR2 LQKENI. Trimming removed 4 bases at V and 1 base at J, with 4 bases between. CDR3 bases: TGTGCCAGCTCACTACAGAACACTGAAGCTTTCTTT. Protein sequence: CASSLQNTEAFF.